There are many counts of the clone carrying this T cell receptor (beta chain). Its antigen is not known. CDR1 is MNHEY, CDR2 SVGAGI, per germline. This CDR3 region has 15 residues. The V end lost 0 bases, the J end lost 2 bases, and 10 bases lay between the germline ends. This sample was included in a study of CD8+CD57+ T cells in acquired aplastic anemia. Study overall: Average DNA yield from sorted CD4+ and CD8+ cells was around 3.2 ug. Study-wide points: The study identified roughly 29 CD8+ CDR3 sequences shared by patients and controls. Significance was not reached for CD8+ Simpson's diversity between patients and controls.

CD8+CD57+ cell expansion had been shown by flow cytometry in patients chosen for sequencing. TCR beta VDJ and CDR3 were profiled, and genomic DNA was the template. A single record per CDR3 protein comes from TCRdb applying MiXCR to the reads. The table records 310,000 or so distinct CDR3 sequences, 56% of them present only once. The sequencing input was sorted CD4+, CD8+, or CD8+CD57+ T cells (not recorded which) from PBMCs. V and J are TRBV6-5 and TRBJ1-1; D might be TRBD1 (6 bases). The source is a human donor with aplastic anemia. In DNA, the CDR3 is TGTGCCAGCAGTTACTCGAACAGGGCAAACACTGAAGCTTTCTTT. It is translated as CASSYSNRANTEAFF.